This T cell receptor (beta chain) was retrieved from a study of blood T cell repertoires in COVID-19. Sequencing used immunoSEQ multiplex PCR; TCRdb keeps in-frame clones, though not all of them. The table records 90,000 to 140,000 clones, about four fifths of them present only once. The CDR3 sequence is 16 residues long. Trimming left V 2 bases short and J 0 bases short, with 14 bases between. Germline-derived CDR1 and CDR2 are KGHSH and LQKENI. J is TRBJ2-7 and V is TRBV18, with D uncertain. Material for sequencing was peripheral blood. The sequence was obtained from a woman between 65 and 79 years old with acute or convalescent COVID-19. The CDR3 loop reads CASSPRVGALSYEQYF. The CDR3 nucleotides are TGTGCCAGCTCACCAAGAGTCGGTGCCCTCTCCTACGAGCAGTACTTC.